This T cell receptor beta chain emerged from a study of T cells after yellow fever vaccination. This clonotype was seen more than once but under ten times. Its antigen is not known. Regarding the study as a whole: Boosting was followed by the reappearance of most primary-vaccination clones (about 97% CD4, about 89% CD8).

TCRdb reanalysed the 5' RACE reads using MiXCR and keeps one entry per CDR3 protein. The sample has a few hundred thousand distinct CDR3 sequences, 10% to 15% seen once. The V end lost 10 bases, the J end lost 1 base, and 14 bases lay between the germline ends. The CDR3 contains 13 residues. The germline CDR1 and CDR2 sequences are SEHNR and FQNEAQ (reference sequence). This TCR came from a man younger than 40 who received the YFV17D yellow fever vaccine. The chain carries TRBV7-9 and TRBJ2-7; D might be TRBD2 (5 bases). The material sequenced was CD4+ T cells sorted from PBMCs, taken 45 days after the yellow fever booster vaccination. DNA of the CDR3: TGTGCCATACTAGTCTCGGGGTCCTACGAGCAGTACTTC. It specifies CAILVSGSYEQYF.